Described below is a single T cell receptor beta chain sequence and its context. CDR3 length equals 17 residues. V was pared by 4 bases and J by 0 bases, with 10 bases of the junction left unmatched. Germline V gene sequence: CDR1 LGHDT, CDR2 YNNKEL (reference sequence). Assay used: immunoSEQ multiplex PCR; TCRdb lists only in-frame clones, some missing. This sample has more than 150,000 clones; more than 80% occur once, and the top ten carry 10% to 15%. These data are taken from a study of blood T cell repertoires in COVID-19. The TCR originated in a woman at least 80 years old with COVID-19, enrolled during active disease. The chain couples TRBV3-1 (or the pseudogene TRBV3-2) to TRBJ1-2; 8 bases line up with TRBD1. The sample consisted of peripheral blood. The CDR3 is CASSLLGTGRANYGYTF. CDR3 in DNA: TGTGCCAGCAGCCTCCTGGGGACAGGACGAGCTAACTATGGCTACACCTTC.